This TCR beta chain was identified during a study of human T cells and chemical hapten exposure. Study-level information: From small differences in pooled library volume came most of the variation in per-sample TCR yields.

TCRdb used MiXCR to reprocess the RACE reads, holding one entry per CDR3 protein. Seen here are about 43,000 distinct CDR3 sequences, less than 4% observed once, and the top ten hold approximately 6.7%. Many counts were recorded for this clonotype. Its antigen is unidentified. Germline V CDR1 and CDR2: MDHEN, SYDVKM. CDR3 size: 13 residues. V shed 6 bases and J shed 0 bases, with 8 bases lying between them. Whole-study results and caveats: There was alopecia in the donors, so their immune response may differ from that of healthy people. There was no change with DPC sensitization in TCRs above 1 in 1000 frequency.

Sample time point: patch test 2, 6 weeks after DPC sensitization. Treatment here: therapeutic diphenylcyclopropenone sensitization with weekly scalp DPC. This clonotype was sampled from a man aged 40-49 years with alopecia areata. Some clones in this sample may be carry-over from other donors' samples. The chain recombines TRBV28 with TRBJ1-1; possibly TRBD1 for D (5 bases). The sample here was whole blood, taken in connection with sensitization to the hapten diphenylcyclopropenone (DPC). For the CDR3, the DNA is TGTGCCAGCAGGCGACAGTTGAACACTGAAGCTTTCTTT. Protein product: CASRRQLNTEAFF.